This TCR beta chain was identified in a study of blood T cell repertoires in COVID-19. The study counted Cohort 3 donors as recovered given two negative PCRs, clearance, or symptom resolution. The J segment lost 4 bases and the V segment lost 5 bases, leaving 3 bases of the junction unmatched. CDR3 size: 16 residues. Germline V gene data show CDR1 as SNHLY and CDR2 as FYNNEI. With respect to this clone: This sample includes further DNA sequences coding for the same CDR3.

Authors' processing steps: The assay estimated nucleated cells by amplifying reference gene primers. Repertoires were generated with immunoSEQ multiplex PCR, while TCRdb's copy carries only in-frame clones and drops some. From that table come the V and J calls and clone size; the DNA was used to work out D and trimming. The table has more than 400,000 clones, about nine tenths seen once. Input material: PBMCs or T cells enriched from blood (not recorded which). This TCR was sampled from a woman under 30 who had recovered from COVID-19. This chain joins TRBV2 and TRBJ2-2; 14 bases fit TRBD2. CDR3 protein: CASSRLAGGSTGELFF. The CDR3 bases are TGTGCCAGCAGTCGACTAGCGGGGGGGAGCACCGGGGAGCTGTTTTTT.